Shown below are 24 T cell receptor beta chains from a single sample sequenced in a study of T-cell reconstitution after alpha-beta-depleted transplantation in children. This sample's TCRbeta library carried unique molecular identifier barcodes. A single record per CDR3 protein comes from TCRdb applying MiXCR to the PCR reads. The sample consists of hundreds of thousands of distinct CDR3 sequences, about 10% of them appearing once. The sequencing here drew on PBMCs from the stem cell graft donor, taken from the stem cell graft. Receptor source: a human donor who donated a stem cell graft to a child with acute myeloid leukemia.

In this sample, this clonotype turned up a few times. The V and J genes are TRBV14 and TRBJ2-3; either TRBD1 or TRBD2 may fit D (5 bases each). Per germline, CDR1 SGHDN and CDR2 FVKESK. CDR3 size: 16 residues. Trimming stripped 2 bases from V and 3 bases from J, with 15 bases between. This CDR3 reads CASSQTRTPRTDTQYF. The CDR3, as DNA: TGTGCCAGCAGCCAAACTAGGACACCTCGTACAGATACGCAGTATTTT.

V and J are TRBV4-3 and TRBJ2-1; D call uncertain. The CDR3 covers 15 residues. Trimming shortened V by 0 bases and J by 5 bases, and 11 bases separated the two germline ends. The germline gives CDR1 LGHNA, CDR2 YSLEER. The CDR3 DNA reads TGCGCCAGCAGCCAAGATTTTGACGCGGACAATGAGCAGTTCTTC. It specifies CASSQDFDADNEQFF.

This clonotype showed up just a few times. The CDR3 bases are TGTGCCAGCAGTTTCAGGGGACTAGCGGCATACGAGCAGTACTTC. This codes for CASSFRGLAAYEQYF. The chain carries TRBV12-3 or TRBV12-4 and TRBJ2-7, with 11 bases lining up with TRBD2. The CDR3 loop spans 15 amino acids. With V trimmed by 3 bases and J by 4 bases, 5 bases remained unmatched.

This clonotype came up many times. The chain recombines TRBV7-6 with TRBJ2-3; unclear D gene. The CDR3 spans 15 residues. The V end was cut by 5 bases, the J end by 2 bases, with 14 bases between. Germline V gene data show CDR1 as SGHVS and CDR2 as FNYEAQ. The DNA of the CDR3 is TGTGCCAGCAGCGCGTACCCCCGGGTCACAGATACGCAGTATTTT. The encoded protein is CASSAYPRVTDTQYF.

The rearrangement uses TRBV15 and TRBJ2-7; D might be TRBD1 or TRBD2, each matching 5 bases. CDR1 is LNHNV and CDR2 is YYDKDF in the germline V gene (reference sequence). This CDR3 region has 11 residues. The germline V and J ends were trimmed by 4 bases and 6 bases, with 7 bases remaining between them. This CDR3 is CATSTGTEQYF. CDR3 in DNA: TGTGCCACCAGCACCGGGACCGAGCAGTACTTC.

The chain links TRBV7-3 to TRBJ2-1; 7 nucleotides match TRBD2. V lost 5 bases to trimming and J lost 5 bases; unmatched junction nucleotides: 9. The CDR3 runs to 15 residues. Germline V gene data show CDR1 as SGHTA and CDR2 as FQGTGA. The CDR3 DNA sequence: TGTGCCAGCAGCCCCGTCGGGCGGGGGAACAATGAGCAGTTCTTC. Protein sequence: CASSPVGRGNNEQFF. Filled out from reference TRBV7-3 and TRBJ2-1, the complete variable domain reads GAGVSQTPSNKVTEKGKYVELRCDPISGHTALYWYRQSLGQGPEFLIYFQGTGAADDSGLPNDRFFAVRPEGSVSTLKIQRTERGDSAVYLCASSPVGRGNNEQFFGPGTRLTVL.

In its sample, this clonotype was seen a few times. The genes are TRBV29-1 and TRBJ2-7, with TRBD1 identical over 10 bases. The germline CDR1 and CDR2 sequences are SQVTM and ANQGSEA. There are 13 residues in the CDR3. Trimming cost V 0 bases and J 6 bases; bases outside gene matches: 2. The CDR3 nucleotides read TGCAGCGTTGAAGATCGGGACAGGGGCGAGCAGTACTTC. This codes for CSVEDRDRGEQYF.

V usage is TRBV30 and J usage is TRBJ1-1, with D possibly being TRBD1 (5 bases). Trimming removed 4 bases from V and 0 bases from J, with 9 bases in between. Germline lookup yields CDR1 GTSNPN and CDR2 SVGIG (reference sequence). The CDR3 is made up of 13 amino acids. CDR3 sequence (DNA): TGTGCCTGGAAGGGGTCCCTGAACACTGAAGCTTTCTTT. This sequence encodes CAWKGSLNTEAFF.

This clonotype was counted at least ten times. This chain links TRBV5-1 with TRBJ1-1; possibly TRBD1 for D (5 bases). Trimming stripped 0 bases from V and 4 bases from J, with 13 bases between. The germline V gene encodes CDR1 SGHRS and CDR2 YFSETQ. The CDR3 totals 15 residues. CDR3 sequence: CASSLVQRGGTEAFF. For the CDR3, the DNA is TGCGCCAGCAGCTTGGTTCAGCGGGGGGGCACTGAAGCTTTCTTT.

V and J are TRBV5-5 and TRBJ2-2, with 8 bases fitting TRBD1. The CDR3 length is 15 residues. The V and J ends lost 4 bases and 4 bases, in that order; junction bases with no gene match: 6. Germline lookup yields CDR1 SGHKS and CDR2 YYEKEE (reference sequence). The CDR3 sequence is CASSERDRTTGELFF. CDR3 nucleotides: TGTGCCAGCAGCGAAAGGGACAGGACCACCGGGGAGCTGTTTTTT.

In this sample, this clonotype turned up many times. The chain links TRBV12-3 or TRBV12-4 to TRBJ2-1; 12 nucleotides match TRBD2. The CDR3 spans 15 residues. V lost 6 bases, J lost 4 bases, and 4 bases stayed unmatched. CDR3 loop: CASSPTSGRYNEQFF. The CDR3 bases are TGTGCCAGCAGCCCGACTAGCGGGAGATACAATGAGCAGTTCTTC.

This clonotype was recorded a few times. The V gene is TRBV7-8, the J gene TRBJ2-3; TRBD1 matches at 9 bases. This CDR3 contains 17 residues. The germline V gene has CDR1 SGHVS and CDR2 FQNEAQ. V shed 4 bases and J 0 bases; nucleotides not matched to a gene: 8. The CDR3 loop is CASSSFDRGASTDTQYF. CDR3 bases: TGTGCCAGCAGCTCCTTTGACAGGGGGGCTAGCACAGATACGCAGTATTTT. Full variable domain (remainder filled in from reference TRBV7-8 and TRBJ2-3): GAGVSQSPRYKVAKRGQDVALRCDPISGHVSLFWYQQALGQGPEFLTYFQNEAQLDKSGLPSDRFFAERPEGSVSTLKIQRTQQEDSAVYLCASSSFDRGASTDTQYFGPGTRLTVL.

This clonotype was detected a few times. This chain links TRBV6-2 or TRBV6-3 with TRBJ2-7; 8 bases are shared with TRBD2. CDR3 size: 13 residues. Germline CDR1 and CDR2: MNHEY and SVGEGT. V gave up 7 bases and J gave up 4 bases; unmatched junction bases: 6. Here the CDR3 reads CASTAGGLYEQYF. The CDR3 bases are TGTGCCAGCACGGCGGGAGGATTATACGAGCAGTACTTC.

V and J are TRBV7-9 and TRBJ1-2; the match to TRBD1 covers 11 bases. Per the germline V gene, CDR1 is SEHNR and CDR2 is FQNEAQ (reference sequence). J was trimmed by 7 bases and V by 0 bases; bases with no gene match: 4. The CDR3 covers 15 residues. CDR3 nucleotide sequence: TGTGCCAGCAGCTTAGCGGGAGGGACAGGGGGTGGCTACACCTTC. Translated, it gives CASSLAGGTGGGYTF.

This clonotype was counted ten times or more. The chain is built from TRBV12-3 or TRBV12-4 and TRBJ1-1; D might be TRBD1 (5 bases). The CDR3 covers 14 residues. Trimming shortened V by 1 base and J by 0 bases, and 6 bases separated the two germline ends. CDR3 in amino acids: CASSLGRVNTEAFF. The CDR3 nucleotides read TGTGCCAGCAGTTTAGGCAGGGTGAACACTGAAGCTTTCTTT.

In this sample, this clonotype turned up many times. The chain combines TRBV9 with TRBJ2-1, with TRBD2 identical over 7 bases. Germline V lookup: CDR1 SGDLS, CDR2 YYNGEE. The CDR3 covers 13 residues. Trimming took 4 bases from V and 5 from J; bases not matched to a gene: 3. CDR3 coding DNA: TGTGCCAGCAGCCGAGCGGGGAACAATGAGCAGTTCTTC. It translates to CASSRAGNNEQFF.

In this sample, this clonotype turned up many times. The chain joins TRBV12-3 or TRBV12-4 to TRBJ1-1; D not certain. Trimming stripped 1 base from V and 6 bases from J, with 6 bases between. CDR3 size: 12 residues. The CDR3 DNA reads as TGTGCCAGCAGTTTAGGGGTCTCTGAAGCTTTCTTT. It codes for CASSLGVSEAFF.

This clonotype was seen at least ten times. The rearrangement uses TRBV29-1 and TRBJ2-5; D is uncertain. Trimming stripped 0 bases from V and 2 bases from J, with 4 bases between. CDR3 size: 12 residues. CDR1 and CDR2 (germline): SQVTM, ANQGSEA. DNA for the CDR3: TGCAGCGTTGAAGAACTACAAGAGACCCAGTACTTC. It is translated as CSVEELQETQYF. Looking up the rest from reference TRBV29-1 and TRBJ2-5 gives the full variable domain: SAVISQKPSRDICQRGTSLTIQCQVDSQVTMMFWYRQQPGQSLTLIATANQGSEATYESGFVIDKFPISRPNLTFSTLTVSNMSPEDSSIYLCSVEELQETQYFGPGTRLLVL.

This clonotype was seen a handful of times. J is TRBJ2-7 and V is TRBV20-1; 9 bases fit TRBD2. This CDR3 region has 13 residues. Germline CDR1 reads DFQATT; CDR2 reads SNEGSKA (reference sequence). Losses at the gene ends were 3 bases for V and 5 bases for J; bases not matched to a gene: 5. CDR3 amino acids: CSASWGLAHEQYF. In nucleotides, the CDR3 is TGCAGTGCTAGCTGGGGACTAGCCCACGAGCAGTACTTC.

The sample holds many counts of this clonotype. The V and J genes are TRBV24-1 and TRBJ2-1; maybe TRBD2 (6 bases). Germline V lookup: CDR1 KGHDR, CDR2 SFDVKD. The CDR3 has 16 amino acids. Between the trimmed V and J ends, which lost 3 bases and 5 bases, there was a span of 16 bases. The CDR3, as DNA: TGTGCCACCAGTGATCCCGGGGGAGTCGGGAACAATGAGCAGTTCTTC. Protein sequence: CATSDPGGVGNNEQFF.

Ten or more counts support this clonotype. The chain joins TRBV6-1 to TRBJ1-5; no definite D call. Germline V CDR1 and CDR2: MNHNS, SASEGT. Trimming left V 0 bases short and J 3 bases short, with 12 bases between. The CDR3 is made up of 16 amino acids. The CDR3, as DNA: TGTGCCAGCAGTGAAGCTGCGGGGAGGATCAATCAGCCCCAGCATTTT. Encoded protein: CASSEAAGRINQPQHF.

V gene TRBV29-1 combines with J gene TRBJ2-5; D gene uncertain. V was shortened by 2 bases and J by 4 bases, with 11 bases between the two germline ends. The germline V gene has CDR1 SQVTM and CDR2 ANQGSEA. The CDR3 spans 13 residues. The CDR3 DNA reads TGCAGCGTTGAACTAGTTCTGAGAGAGACCCAGTACTTC. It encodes CSVELVLRETQYF. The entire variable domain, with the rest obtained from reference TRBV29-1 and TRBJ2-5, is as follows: SAVISQKPSRDICQRGTSLTIQCQVDSQVTMMFWYRQQPGQSLTLIATANQGSEATYESGFVIDKFPISRPNLTFSTLTVSNMSPEDSSIYLCSVELVLRETQYFGPGTRLLVL.

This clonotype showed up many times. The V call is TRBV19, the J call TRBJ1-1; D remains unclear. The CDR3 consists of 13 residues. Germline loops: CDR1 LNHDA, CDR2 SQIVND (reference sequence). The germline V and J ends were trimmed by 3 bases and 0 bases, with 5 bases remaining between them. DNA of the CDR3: TGTGCCAGTAGTATCTTCATGAACACTGAAGCTTTCTTT. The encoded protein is CASSIFMNTEAFF. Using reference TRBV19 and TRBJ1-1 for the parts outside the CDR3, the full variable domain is DGGITQSPKYLFRKEGQNVTLSCEQNLNHDAMYWYRQDPGQGLRLIYYSQIVNDFQKGDIAEGYSVSREKKESFPLTVTSAQKNPTAFYLCASSIFMNTEAFFGQGTRLTVV.

CDR3 in DNA: TGTGCCAGCAGCGTAGGGGGGTACACTGAAGCTTTCTTT. Its protein product is CASSVGGYTEAFF. The rearrangement uses TRBV9 and TRBJ1-1; a possible D gene is TRBD1 (5 bases). The germline CDR1 and CDR2 sequences are SGDLS and YYNGEE. Trimming shortened V by 0 bases and J by 3 bases, and 6 bases separated the two germline ends. The CDR3 is made up of 13 amino acids. Full variable domain (remainder filled in from reference TRBV9 and TRBJ1-1): DSGVTQTPKHLITATGQRVTLRCSPRSGDLSVYWYQQSLDQGLQFLIQYYNGEERAKGNILERFSAQQFPDLHSELNLSSLELGDSALYFCASSVGGYTEAFFGQGTRLTVV.